This is a list of T cell receptor beta chains from one sample in a study of T cell responses to AZD1222 COVID-19 vaccine. Assay used: immunoSEQ multiplex PCR; TCRdb lists only in-frame clones, some missing. The table includes some 150,000 clones, 90% to 95% detected once. The source material was peripheral blood, sampled 28 days after the second AZD1222 dose. Every receptor here comes from an adult who received the AZD1222 COVID-19 vaccine. The CDR3 runs from the conserved cysteine through the conserved F or W. A D gene is named only where the DNA matches it firmly. Clone size is not always given. Where it is, it says once, few, many or a class for expanded clones.

TRBV7-2	TRBJ1-6	NA	NA	TGTGCCAGCAGCTTAGTCCACAGGGAAAATTCACCCCTCCACTTT	CASSLVHRENSPLHF
TRBV18	TRBJ1-6	NA	NA	TGTGCCAGCTCACCATTTCAGAATGATTCACCCCTCCACTTT	CASSPFQNDSPLHF
TRBV11-2	TRBJ1-4	TRBD1	NA	TGTGCCAGCAGCCTCGACAGGGGGCAATTCGATGAAAAACTGTTTTTT	CASSLDRGQFDEKLFF
TRBV25-1	TRBJ2-7	TRBD1	NA	TGTGCCAGTCCGCTACAGGGGGCTCTCAACGAGCAGTACTTC	CASPLQGALNEQYF
TRBV10-3	TRBJ1-6	TRBD1	NA	TGTGCCATCAGTGAGGGACAGGGGAATTCACCCCTCCACTTT	CAISEGQGNSPLHF
TRBV19	TRBJ2-6	NA	few	TGTGCCAGTAGGGTTCAGGCCAGCTCTGGGGCCAACGTCCTGACTTTC	CASRVQASSGANVLTF
TRBV14	TRBJ1-3	NA	NA	TGTGCCAGCAGCCTCAGGGGCTCTGGAAACACCATATATTTT	CASSLRGSGNTIYF
TRBV13	TRBJ1-1	TRBD1	few	TGTGCCAGCAGCGACGGGACAGCTGAAGCTTTCTTT	CASSDGTAEAFF
TRBV14	TRBJ2-2	NA	NA	TGTGCCAGCAGCCAAAGCCGAGGATATGCCGGGGAGCTGTTTTTT	CASSQSRGYAGELFF
TRBV19	TRBJ2-5	TRBD1	NA	TGTGCCAGTAGTCAACCGGGACAGAGATCAGAGACCCAGTACTTC	CASSQPGQRSETQYF
TRBV5-5	TRBJ2-3	NA	NA	TGTGCCAGCAGCTTGGATCGCGGGGCCTCGGATACGCAGTATTTT	CASSLDRGASDTQYF
TRBV11-2	TRBJ2-4	NA	NA	TGTGCCAGCAGCTTAAGTACAGGGTCGGCCAAAAACATTCAGTACTTC	CASSLSTGSAKNIQYF
TRBV19	TRBJ2-1	TRBD1	NA	TGTGCCAGTAGGAGATGGGGGACAGGGGTTGACAATGAGCAGTTCTTC	CASRRWGTGVDNEQFF
TRBV10-3	TRBJ2-7	NA	NA	TGTGCCATCGGGGGAGATAGGACCCGAATCTACGAGCAGTACTTC	CAIGGDRTRIYEQYF
TRBV27	TRBJ2-4	NA	few	TGTGCCAGCAGTTTATCAGGGGTTTCAAACATTCAGTACTTC	CASSLSGVSNIQYF
TRBV4-2	TRBJ2-1	NA	NA	TGTGCCAGCAGCCAAGATGGGGGGACAGTGGGCAATGAGCAGTTCTTC	CASSQDGGTVGNEQFF
TRBV5-1	TRBJ2-1	TRBD2	NA	TGCGCCAGCAGCGCCGGGACTAGCGCTAACAATGAGCAGTTCTTC	CASSAGTSANNEQFF
TRBV5-1	TRBJ1-1	NA	few	TGCGCCAGCAAAGGGGAGGTGAACACTGAAGCTTTCTTT	CASKGEVNTEAFF
TRBV19	TRBJ1-1	NA	NA	TGTGCCAGTAGCACCGGGGGGCTTTACACTGAAGCTTTCTTT	CASSTGGLYTEAFF
TRBV4-1	TRBJ1-2	NA	NA	TGCGCCAGCAGCCACCTCACGGGATGGGACGGCTACACCTTC	CASSHLTGWDGYTF
TRBV5-4	TRBJ2-2	TRBD2	NA	TGTGCCAGCAGCTATGTAGCGGGAGGGGAGCTGTTTTTT	CASSYVAGGELFF
TRBV12-3/TRBV12-4	TRBJ1-2	NA	NA	TGTGCCAGCTGGGGGGGCGACGACTATGGCTACACCTTC	CASWGGDDYGYTF
TRBV5-6	TRBJ1-3	NA	NA	TGTGCCAGCAGCTTCGGACCTGGCTCTGGAAACACCATATATTTT	CASSFGPGSGNTIYF
TRBV19	TRBJ1-5	NA	NA	TGTGCCACCCGGTCTGGGACACAAAGCAATCAGCCCCAGCATTTT	CATRSGTQSNQPQHF
TRBV5-1	TRBJ1-6	TRBD1	NA	TGCGCCAGCAGCTTCTCCGGGACAGGGGATAATTCACCCCTCCACTTT	CASSFSGTGDNSPLHF
TRBV5-8	TRBJ1-1	TRBD1	NA	TGTGCCAGCAGCTACCACAGGGGGACTGAAGCTTTCTTT	CASSYHRGTEAFF
TRBV6-6	TRBJ1-5	NA	NA	TGTGCCAGCAGCCTTGGGGGCGATCAGCCCCAGCATTTT	CASSLGGDQPQHF
TRBV5-5	TRBJ2-7	NA	NA	TGTGCCAGCAGCTCCGGACCCTCACCCACCGAGCAGTACTTC	CASSSGPSPTEQYF
TRBV3-1/TRBV3-2	TRBJ2-3	TRBD2	NA	TGTGCCAGCAGCCAAGATATCCCGGGACTAGCGGGAGGGGGGACAGATACGCAGTATTTT	CASSQDIPGLAGGGTDTQYF
TRBV2	TRBJ2-5	TRBD1	NA	TGTGCCAGCAGCCGATCGGGACAGGGACGAACCCAGTACTTC	CASSRSGQGRTQYF
TRBV7-9	TRBJ1-6	TRBD1	NA	TGTGCCAGCAGCCCGACAGGGGCCTACATCGGAAATTCACCCCTCCACTTT	CASSPTGAYIGNSPLHF
TRBV4-1	TRBJ2-1	TRBD2	few	TGCGCCAGCAGGCTTACTAGCGGAGGAAACAATGAGCAGTTCTTC	CASRLTSGGNNEQFF
TRBV2	TRBJ2-7	TRBD2	NA	TGTGCCAGCAGCGGGACTAGCCTCGTATACGAGCAGTACTTC	CASSGTSLVYEQYF
TRBV24-1	TRBJ2-7	TRBD1	NA	TGTGCCACCAGTGATCCACCCGGGACAGGGGTCTACGAGCAGTACTTC	CATSDPPGTGVYEQYF
TRBV4-1	TRBJ1-1	NA	NA	TGCGCCAGCAGCCAAGTCCCCGGGGCAACGGTAACTGAAGCTTTCTTT	CASSQVPGATVTEAFF
TRBV5-1	TRBJ2-1	TRBD1	NA	TGCGCCAGCAGCTGGATCCTCTTAACGGGACAGAATGAGCAGTTCTTC	CASSWILLTGQNEQFF
TRBV19	TRBJ2-6	NA	once	TGTGCCAGTAGTATTGAGGGATCAGGGGCCAACGTCCTGACTTTC	CASSIEGSGANVLTF
TRBV3-1/TRBV3-2	TRBJ1-6	NA	once	TGTGCCAGCAGCCAAGGCGGTGGTGGTTCACCCCTCCACTTT	CASSQGGGGSPLHF
TRBV3-1/TRBV3-2	TRBJ1-5	NA	once	TGTGCCAGCAGTATGGGGGAGGCACAGCCCCAGCATTTT	CASSMGEAQPQHF
TRBV7-9	TRBJ2-7	NA	NA	TGTGCCAGCAGCTTATTGTCTGTCTACGAGCAGTACTTC	CASSLLSVYEQYF